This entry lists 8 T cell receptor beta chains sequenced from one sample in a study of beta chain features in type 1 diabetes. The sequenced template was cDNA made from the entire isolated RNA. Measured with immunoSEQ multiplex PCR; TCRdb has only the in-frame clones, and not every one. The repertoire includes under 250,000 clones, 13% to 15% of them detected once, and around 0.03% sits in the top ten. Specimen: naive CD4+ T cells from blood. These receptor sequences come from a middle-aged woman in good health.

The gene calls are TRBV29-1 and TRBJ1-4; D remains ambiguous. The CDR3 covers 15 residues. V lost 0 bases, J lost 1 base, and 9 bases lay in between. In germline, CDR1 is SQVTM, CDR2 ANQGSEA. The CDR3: CSVEDLGITNEKLFF. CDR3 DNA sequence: TGCAGCGTTGAAGATCTCGGGATAACTAATGAAAAACTGTTTTTT.

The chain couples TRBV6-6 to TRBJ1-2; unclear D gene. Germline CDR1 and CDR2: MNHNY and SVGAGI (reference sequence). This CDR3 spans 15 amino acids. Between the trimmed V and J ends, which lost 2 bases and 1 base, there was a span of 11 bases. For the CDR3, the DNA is TGTGCCAGCAGTTACGGGCCAGGCCTTAACTATGGCTACACCTTC. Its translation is CASSYGPGLNYGYTF.

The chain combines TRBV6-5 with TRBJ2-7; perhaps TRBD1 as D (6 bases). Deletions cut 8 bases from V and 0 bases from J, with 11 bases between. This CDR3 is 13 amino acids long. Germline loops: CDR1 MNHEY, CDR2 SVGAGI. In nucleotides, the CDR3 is TGTGCCAGCTCCGACAGGCCCTCCTACGAGCAGTACTTC. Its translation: CASSDRPSYEQYF.

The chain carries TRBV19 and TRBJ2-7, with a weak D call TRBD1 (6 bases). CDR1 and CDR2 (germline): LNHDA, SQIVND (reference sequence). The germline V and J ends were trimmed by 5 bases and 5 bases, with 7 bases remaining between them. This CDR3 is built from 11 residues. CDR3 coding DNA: TGTGCCAGTAGTCCAGGGGACGAGCAGTACTTC. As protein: CASSPGDEQYF.

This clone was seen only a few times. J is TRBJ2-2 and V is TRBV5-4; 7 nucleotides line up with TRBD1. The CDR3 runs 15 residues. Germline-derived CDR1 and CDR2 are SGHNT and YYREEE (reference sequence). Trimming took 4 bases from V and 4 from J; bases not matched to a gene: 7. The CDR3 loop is CASSPRTGLTGELFF. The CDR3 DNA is TGTGCCAGCAGCCCGAGGACAGGCCTCACCGGGGAGCTGTTTTTT.

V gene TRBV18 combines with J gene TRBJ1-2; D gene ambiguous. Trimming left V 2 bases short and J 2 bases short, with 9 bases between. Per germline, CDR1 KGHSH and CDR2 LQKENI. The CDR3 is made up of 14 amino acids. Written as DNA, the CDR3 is TGTGCCAGCTCACCATCGAGGGAAAACTATGGCTACACCTTC. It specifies CASSPSRENYGYTF.

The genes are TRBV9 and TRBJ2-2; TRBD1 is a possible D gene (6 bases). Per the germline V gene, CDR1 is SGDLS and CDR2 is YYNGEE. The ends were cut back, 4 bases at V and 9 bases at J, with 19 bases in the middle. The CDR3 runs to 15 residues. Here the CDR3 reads CASSLRVGDNWELFF. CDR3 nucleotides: TGTGCCAGCAGCTTACGCGTGGGGGACAACTGGGAGCTGTTTTTT.

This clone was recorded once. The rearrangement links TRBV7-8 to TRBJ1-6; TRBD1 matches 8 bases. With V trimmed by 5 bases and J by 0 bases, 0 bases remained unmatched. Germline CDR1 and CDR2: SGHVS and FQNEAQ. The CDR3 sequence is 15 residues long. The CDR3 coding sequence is TGTGCCAGCAGCGGACAGGGCTCCTATAATTCACCCCTCCACTTT. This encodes CASSGQGSYNSPLHF.